Below are 15 T cell receptor beta chains sequenced from a single sample in a study of beta chain features in type 1 diabetes. cDNA synthesis used the whole RNA isolate, giving expressed TCRB sequences. Produced via immunoSEQ multiplex PCR; TCRdb's table is partial and in-frame only. The sample lists about 900,000 clones, roughly a sixth occurring once. The sequenced sample consisted of naive CD4+ T cells from blood. The receptors here all came from a woman aged 18-29 years in good health.

In its sample, this clone was seen a few times. The rearrangement joins TRBV5-1 to TRBJ2-3; 11 bases line up with TRBD2. The CDR3 spans 16 residues. CDR1 is SGHRS and CDR2 is YFSETQ in the germline V gene. V was pared by 4 bases and J by 4 bases, with 8 bases of the junction left unmatched. The CDR3 spells CASSPTSGKDPDTQYF. CDR3 bases: TGCGCCAGCAGCCCGACTAGCGGGAAGGATCCAGATACGCAGTATTTT.

This clone has only one observation. V and J are TRBV6-1 and TRBJ2-3, with TRBD2 identical over 9 bases. Germline V CDR1 and CDR2: MNHNS, SASEGT. The CDR3 covers 15 residues. With V trimmed by 7 bases and J by 4 bases, 9 bases remained unmatched. The CDR3 sequence: CASNKVAGAPDTQYF. CDR3 sequence (DNA): TGTGCCAGCAACAAGGTAGCGGGAGCTCCAGATACGCAGTATTTT.

This chain uses TRBV10-1 with TRBJ2-7; 10 bases line up with TRBD1. Germline CDR1 reads WNHNN; CDR2 reads SYGVQD (reference sequence). The length of the CDR3 is 15 residues. Trimming at V came to 6 bases and at J to 0 bases, leaving 5 bases not matched to a gene. The CDR3 sequence is CASSAGQGDSYEQYF. Here the CDR3 DNA reads TGCGCCAGCAGCGCCGGACAGGGGGACTCCTACGAGCAGTACTTC.

This clone showed up just a few times. Other DNA sequences in this specimen translate into the identical CDR3. The chain has TRBV7-9 and TRBJ1-1, with a tentative D call TRBD1 (6 bases). The CDR3 totals 13 residues. V was shortened by 3 bases and J by 1 base, with 6 bases between the two germline ends. Germline CDR1 SEHNR, CDR2 FQNEAQ (reference sequence). The DNA of the CDR3 is TGTGCCAGCAGCTTCAGGGGGAACACTGAAGCTTTCTTT. Translated: CASSFRGNTEAFF.

This clone was observed a handful of times. The chain joins TRBV4-2 to TRBJ2-3; 13 nucleotides align to TRBD2. The V gene's germline CDR1 is LGHNA and CDR2 YNFKEQ. This CDR3 spans 19 amino acids. The V segment lost 2 bases and the J segment 4 bases; nucleotides outside the gene matches: 12. As DNA, the CDR3 is TGTGCCAGCAGCCAATCGGGACTAGCGGGATCCGGCGAGCCAGATACGCAGTATTTT. Translating it yields CASSQSGLAGSGEPDTQYF.

This clone was detected a few times. The V call is TRBV7-2, the J call TRBJ2-5, with TRBD2 matching 9 bases. This CDR3 has 16 residues. CDR1 SGHTA and CDR2 FQGNSA come from the germline V gene. J gave up 5 bases and V 0 bases, and 7 bases lay outside the gene matches. The CDR3: CASSLAGLAGMETQYF. CDR3 nucleotides: TGTGCCAGCAGCTTAGCCGGGCTAGCGGGAATGGAGACCCAGTACTTC.

In regard to this clone: A single base separates this from a much larger clone, so it may be a read error. The sample contains more than one DNA sequence encoding this CDR3. The genes are TRBV6-6 and TRBJ2-1, with a weak D call TRBD1 (5 bases). V was cut by 6 bases and J by 3 bases, with 9 bases left in between. Germline V gene data show CDR1 as MNHNY and CDR2 as SVGAGI (reference sequence). The CDR3 is made up of 13 amino acids. DNA for the CDR3: TGTGCCAGCAGCCGCGACAGCTACAATGAGCAGTTCTTC. This sequence encodes CASSRDSYNEQFF.

This rearrangement joins TRBV9 to TRBJ2-7; D possibly corresponds to TRBD1 (6 bases). Trimming cost V 4 bases and J 6 bases, with 23 bases left between them. Germline values: CDR1 SGDLS, CDR2 YYNGEE. The CDR3 is made up of 16 amino acids. The CDR3 DNA is TGTGCCAGCAGCCCCAGGCTGGGGGTAAGGGGGTCCGAGCAGTACTTC. It codes for CASSPRLGVRGSEQYF.

The rearrangement joins TRBV10-3 to TRBJ1-2, with D possibly being TRBD1 (5 bases). CDR1 ENHRY and CDR2 SYGVKD come from the germline V gene. The CDR3 has 15 amino acids. Trimming pared 7 bases from V and 0 bases from J, leaving 15 bases between. As DNA, the CDR3 is TGTGCCATCACCCCGGGCAGGGAAGCTAACTATGGCTACACCTTC. This gives the protein CAITPGREANYGYTF.

There are a few counts of this clone. CDR3 region: CASSPRLLQFF. CDR3 DNA sequence: TGTGCCAGCAGCCCCCGCCTCCTGCAGTTCTTC. V is TRBV11-2 and J is TRBJ2-1, with D unresolved. Per the germline V gene, CDR1 is SGHAT and CDR2 is FQNNGV. V lost 5 bases and J 12 bases, leaving 11 bases between the germline ends. This CDR3 spans 11 amino acids.

This rearrangement joins TRBV11-2 to TRBJ2-3; 13 nucleotides line up with TRBD2. Germline V gene sequence: CDR1 SGHAT, CDR2 FQNNGV. This CDR3 is 17 amino acids long. Losses at the gene ends were 4 bases for V and 3 bases for J; bases not matched to a gene: 7. CDR3 amino acids: CASSYARTSGSTDTQYF. The CDR3 DNA reads TGTGCCAGCAGCTACGCCCGGACTAGCGGGAGTACAGATACGCAGTATTTT.

J is TRBJ2-4 and V is TRBV28; 10 positions agree with TRBD2. CDR1 is MDHEN, CDR2 SYDVKM, per germline. V gave up 4 bases and J gave up 9 bases; unmatched junction bases: 12. This CDR3 is 16 amino acids long. This CDR3 is CASSSPSGRGVGIQYF. In DNA, the CDR3 is TGTGCCAGCAGTTCCCCCAGCGGGAGGGGCGTTGGCATTCAGTACTTC.

CDR3 in amino acids: CASSYYRDNNEQFF. The CDR3 DNA reads TGTGCCAGCAGCTATTACCGGGACAACAATGAGCAGTTCTTC. V usage is TRBV7-2 and J usage is TRBJ2-1, with a possible D match to TRBD1 (6 bases). This CDR3 region has 14 residues. CDR1 SGHTA and CDR2 FQGNSA come from the germline V gene. V lost 4 bases to trimming and J lost 5 bases, with 12 bases between them.

This clone was seen a handful of times. The rearrangement joins TRBV7-3 to TRBJ1-5, with a weak D call TRBD1 (6 bases). Germline V CDR1 and CDR2: SGHTA, FQGTGA. V was cut by 4 bases and J by 7 bases, with 11 bases left in between. The CDR3 is 13 amino acids. The CDR3 DNA reads TGTGCCAGCAGCTGGACCCAGGGGCAGCCCCAGCATTTT. It yields the protein CASSWTQGQPQHF.

The V call is TRBV27, the J call TRBJ2-3; 11 bases line up with TRBD2. Per the germline V gene, CDR1 is MNHEY and CDR2 is SMNVEV (reference sequence). The J segment lost 4 bases and the V segment lost 6 bases, leaving 3 bases of the junction unmatched. The CDR3 contains 14 residues. In nucleotides, the CDR3 is TGTGCCAGCAGCACTAGCGGGAGAGCAGATACGCAGTATTTT. Amino acid sequence: CASSTSGRADTQYF.